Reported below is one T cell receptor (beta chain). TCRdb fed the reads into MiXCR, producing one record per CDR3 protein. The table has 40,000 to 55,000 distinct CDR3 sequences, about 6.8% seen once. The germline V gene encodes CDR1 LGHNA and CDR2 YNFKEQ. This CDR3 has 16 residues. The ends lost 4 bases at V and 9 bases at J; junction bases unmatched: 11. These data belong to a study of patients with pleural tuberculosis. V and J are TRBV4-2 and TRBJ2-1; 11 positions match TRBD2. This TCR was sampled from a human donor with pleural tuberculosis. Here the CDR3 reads CASSPPGTSGKIEQFF. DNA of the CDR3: TGTGCCAGCAGCCCCCCCGGGACTAGCGGCAAGATTGAGCAGTTCTTC.